The clone carrying this T cell receptor beta chain has a handful of counts. The sample belongs to a study of T cells in Graves' hyperthyroidism and ophthalmopathy. As for the study in general: Sampling of peripheral blood happened at initial diagnosis, prior to any treatment.

Amplification of TCR beta CDR3 regions was performed using RNA transcripts as template. Primed by the HTBI set, a first-round RT-PCR was run on the TCR CDR3. A single record per CDR3 protein comes from TCRdb applying MiXCR to the multiplex PCR reads. The sample carries about half a million distinct CDR3 sequences, roughly a quarter recorded once. This CDR3 region has 15 residues. Trimming pared 3 bases from V and 2 bases from J, leaving 10 bases between. Germline lookup yields CDR1 MNHEY and CDR2 SVGAGI. The rearrangement uses TRBV6-5 and TRBJ2-2; the D gene is possibly TRBD1 (5 bases). Input material: blood. This sequence originates from a woman aged 25 to 45 with Graves' ophthalmopathy. As DNA, the CDR3 is TGTGCCAGCAGTTATCAGGGTTTTAACACCGGGGAGCTGTTTTTT. Translated: CASSYQGFNTGELFF.